One and the same sample provided the 16 T cell receptor beta chains below, sequenced in a study of spatial heterogeneity in lung cancer. Via MiXCR, TCRdb re-called the 5' RACE reads, giving one row per CDR3 protein. Of more than 25,000 distinct CDR3 sequences listed, almost 5.5% are singletons. Sample time point: blood at routine non-recurrence follow-up after resection. Sequences were derived from PBMCs, sampled at follow-up. Receptors were obtained from a female donor with early-stage non-small cell lung cancer.

This clonotype was observed at least ten times. The gene calls are TRBV20-1 and TRBJ2-1; 9 bases align to TRBD2. Germline CDR1 and CDR2: DFQATT and SNEGSKA (reference sequence). J was trimmed by 15 bases and V by 0 bases; bases with no gene match: 9. This CDR3 is 13 amino acids long. The CDR3 loop is CSARESSGDPLFF. The DNA of the CDR3 is TGCAGTGCTAGAGAATCTAGCGGGGACCCCTTGTTCTTC.

V gene TRBV5-6 combines with J gene TRBJ2-3; 10 bases fit TRBD2. From germline, CDR1 is SGHDT and CDR2 YYEEEE. The length of the CDR3 is 18 residues. Trimming cost V 0 bases and J 0 bases; bases outside gene matches: 7. The CDR3, as DNA: TGTGCCAGCAGCTTGGAACTAGCGGGAACGTCTAGCACAGATACGCAGTATTTT. Translated: CASSLELAGTSSTDTQYF.

This clonotype was counted at least ten times. The V call is TRBV7-8, the J call TRBJ2-1; the D gene could be TRBD1 or TRBD2 (7 bases each). Trimming removed 5 bases from V and 1 base from J, with 15 bases in between. From germline, CDR1 is SGHVS and CDR2 FQNEAQ. The CDR3 is made up of 16 amino acids. The CDR3 loop reads CASSPTRGGSYNEQFF. The CDR3 coding sequence is TGTGCCAGCAGCCCGACCAGGGGGGGGTCCTACAATGAGCAGTTCTTC.

This clonotype came up many times. This rearrangement joins TRBV2 to TRBJ2-2, with 8 bases fitting TRBD1. CDR1 is SNHLY and CDR2 is FYNNEI in the germline V gene. This CDR3 has 16 residues. The ends lost 2 bases at V and 4 bases at J; junction bases unmatched: 6. CDR3 sequence (DNA): TGTGCCAGCAGTGAAAATCAGGGGGCGGGCACCGGGGAGCTGTTTTTT. It specifies CASSENQGAGTGELFF.

This clonotype came up many times. This chain uses TRBV28 with TRBJ1-1; perhaps TRBD1 as D (6 bases). Trimming pared 5 bases from V and 10 bases from J, leaving 17 bases between. CDR1 is MDHEN and CDR2 is SYDVKM in the germline V gene. This CDR3 contains 13 residues. CDR3 coding DNA: TGTGCCAGCAGTGCTATGACAGGCGGGAGAGCTTTCTTT. As protein: CASSAMTGGRAFF.

This clonotype was seen repeatedly, ten times or more. V is TRBV20-1 and J is TRBJ1-2; possible D gene TRBD1, 5 bases. Germline CDR1 reads DFQATT; CDR2 reads SNEGSKA (reference sequence). Between the trimmed V and J ends, which lost 5 bases and 0 bases, there was a span of 10 bases. This CDR3 region has 13 residues. The CDR3: CSAPDSANYGYTF. In nucleotides, the CDR3 is TGCAGTGCTCCTGACAGCGCTAACTATGGCTACACCTTC.

This clonotype was recorded a few times. CDR3 region: CASSSAGGPYEQYF. CDR3 DNA: TGTGCCAGCAGTTCAGCGGGAGGGCCCTACGAGCAGTACTTC. V is TRBV27 and J is TRBJ2-7; 10 bases are shared with TRBD2. The CDR3 contains 14 residues. The V and J ends lost 4 bases and 2 bases, in that order; junction bases with no gene match: 2. The V gene's germline CDR1 is MNHEY and CDR2 SMNVEV (reference sequence).

This clonotype was seen repeatedly, ten times or more. The chain couples TRBV7-3 to TRBJ2-5, with 10 nucleotides matching TRBD2. The germline V gene has CDR1 SGHTA and CDR2 FQGTGA. The CDR3 spans 14 residues. The V and J ends lost 6 bases and 4 bases, in that order; junction bases with no gene match: 5. The CDR3 reads CASSPSGRVETQYF. DNA for the CDR3: TGTGCCAGCAGTCCGAGCGGGAGGGTAGAGACCCAGTACTTC.

As to this clonotype: Just one base apart from a much larger clone, this may be a read error. J is TRBJ2-7 and V is TRBV29-1; D not resolved. Germline CDR1 is SQVTM and CDR2 is ANQGSEA. The CDR3 length is 15 residues. V lost 0 bases and J lost 2, with 14 bases in between. CDR3 coding DNA: TGCAGCGTTGAAGAGGATGTCAAGGGTCCCTACGAGCAGTACTTC. It encodes CSVEEDVKGPYEQYF.

A few counts support this clonotype. The chain combines TRBV14 with TRBJ2-5; D remains ambiguous. Germline V gene data show CDR1 as SGHDN and CDR2 as FVKESK. Trimming took off 1 base at V and 1 base at J, with 10 bases between the two ends. This CDR3 is 15 amino acids long. The CDR3 sequence: CASSQGIHFQETQYF. As DNA, the CDR3 is TGTGCCAGCAGCCAAGGTATCCATTTCCAAGAGACCCAGTACTTC.

The chain combines TRBV7-2 with TRBJ2-1; D possibly matches TRBD1 or TRBD2 (7 bases each). CDR1 and CDR2 from the germline V gene are SGHTA and FQGNSA. V was shortened by 8 bases and J by 4 bases, with 18 bases between the two germline ends. This CDR3 is 15 amino acids long. The CDR3: CASRQGGGSYNEQFF. In DNA form, the CDR3 reads TGTGCCAGCCGCCAGGGAGGGGGCAGTTACAATGAGCAGTTCTTC.

There are many counts of this clonotype. The V gene is TRBV6-5, the J gene TRBJ2-3; 7 bases are shared with TRBD1. This CDR3 spans 20 amino acids. Unmatched junction bases numbered 21, after V lost 3 bases and J lost 3 bases. Germline V gene sequence: CDR1 MNHEY, CDR2 SVGAGI. CDR3 coding DNA: TGTGCCAGCAGTTATTCCCTTGTTCCCCGTCCGGGACAGAAGACAGATACGCAGTATTTT. Its protein product is CASSYSLVPRPGQKTDTQYF.

This clonotype was detected many times. The genes are TRBV7-6 and TRBJ2-7; D ambiguous. The CDR3 length is 14 residues. CDR1 SGHVS and CDR2 FNYEAQ come from the germline V gene. The V end lost 2 bases, the J end lost 4 bases, and 12 bases lay between the germline ends. CDR3 region: CASSLTDGGYEQYF. The CDR3 coding sequence is TGTGCCAGCAGCTTAACGGACGGCGGATACGAGCAGTACTTC.

The V call is TRBV5-6, the J call TRBJ1-1; 7 nucleotides match TRBD1. Trimming cost V 4 bases and J 1 base; bases outside gene matches: 10. The germline V gene encodes CDR1 SGHDT and CDR2 YYEEEE. The length of the CDR3 is 16 residues. The chain's CDR3 is CASSHRNRQGNTEAFF. The CDR3, as DNA: TGTGCCAGCAGCCACAGAAACCGACAGGGGAACACTGAAGCTTTCTTT. The whole variable domain, filled in from reference TRBV5-6 and TRBJ1-1, reads DAGVTQSPTHLIKTRGQQVTLRCSPKSGHDTVSWYQQALGQGPQFIFQYYEEEERQRGNFPDRFSGHQFPNYSSELNVNALLLGDSALYLCASSHRNRQGNTEAFFGQGTRLTVV.

The CDR3 sequence: CASSLGHLATNEKLFF. CDR3 coding DNA: TGTGCCAGCAGTTTGGGCCACCTAGCAACTAATGAAAAACTGTTTTTT. The V call is TRBV12-3 or TRBV12-4, the J call TRBJ1-4; D unresolved. The germline V and J ends were trimmed by 3 bases and 0 bases, with 11 bases remaining between them. The CDR3 length is 16 residues.

This clonotype was observed at least ten times. V gene TRBV29-1 combines with J gene TRBJ2-5; 9 nucleotides agree with TRBD2. Germline trimming cut 3 bases from V and 5 bases from J; bases unmatched to any gene: 10. Germline V gene sequence: CDR1 SQVTM, CDR2 ANQGSEA. There are 15 residues in the CDR3. This CDR3 is CSVDEQGLASETQYF. The CDR3 region has the DNA TGCAGCGTTGACGAGCAGGGACTAGCTAGCGAGACCCAGTACTTC. The whole variable domain, remainder taken from reference TRBV29-1 and TRBJ2-5, is SAVISQKPSRDICQRGTSLTIQCQVDSQVTMMFWYRQQPGQSLTLIATANQGSEATYESGFVIDKFPISRPNLTFSTLTVSNMSPEDSSIYLCSVDEQGLASETQYFGPGTRLLVL.